These T cell receptor beta chains were read from a single sample in a study of patients and donors after allogeneic stem cell transplantation. MiXCR, applied by TCRdb to the RT-PCR reads, yields one record per CDR3 protein. The table includes about 87,000 distinct CDR3 sequences, roughly 4.9% detected once. Sequencing input: blood, either unsorted or a sorted T cell fraction (not recorded which). The receptor set was obtained from a human donor who was either an allogeneic HSCT recipient or a stem cell or donor lymphocyte infusion donor (not recorded which). It is not recorded whose cells these are; they may come from a transplant donor. The CDR3 runs from the conserved cysteine through the conserved F or W. A D gene is named only where the DNA matches it firmly. Rows give clone size only sometimes, using once, few, many, or a class for an expanded clone.

cdr3_nt cdr3_aa j_call clone_size d_call v_call
TGTGCCAGCAGCCCGGGCGGGGGCGAGCAGACCCAGTACTTC CASSPGGGEQTQYF TRBJ2-5 . . TRBV5-4
TGCAGTGCTAGAGGTCGTTGGGACAGGGAGACAGATACGCAGTATTTT CSARGRWDRETDTQYF TRBJ2-3 many TRBD1 TRBV20-1
TGCGCCAGCAGCAACCGGGACAGCTATAATTCACCCCTCCACTTT CASSNRDSYNSPLHF TRBJ1-6 many TRBD1 TRBV5-1
TGCAGTGCTGGCCAGGCGAGGGGGACCTACAATGAGCAGTTCTTC CSAGQARGTYNEQFF TRBJ2-1 many . TRBV20-1
TGTGCCAGCAGCCCCTACCGCGGCGGATCCTACAATGAGCAGTTCTTC CASSPYRGGSYNEQFF TRBJ2-1 . . TRBV7-8
TGTGCTAGCAGCTTAGCTGGGGGAGGAGGGAAAGAGACCCAGTACTTC CASSLAGGGGKETQYF TRBJ2-5 many . TRBV7-7
TGTGCCAGCAGCCTTGGACAGGGCCTAGCCAAAAACATTCAGTACTTC CASSLGQGLAKNIQYF TRBJ2-4 many TRBD1 TRBV3-1
TGCGCCAGCAGTTCGCAGGGAAACGAGCAGTACTTC CASSSQGNEQYF TRBJ2-7 many . TRBV5-1
TGCAGCGTTGAAAGGGCCAGGGAGGGCTACACCTTC CSVERAREGYTF TRBJ1-2 many . TRBV29-1
TGTGCCAGCAGCCAAACGCCCGGCAGAGATACGCAGTATTTT CASSQTPGRDTQYF TRBJ2-3 . . TRBV3-1
TGTGCCAGTATGGGTTGGGGAGTGAGCTCCTACAATGAGCAGTTCTTC CASMGWGVSSYNEQFF TRBJ2-1 many . TRBV19
TGCGCCAGCAGCTTGGACAGCCCAAATCAGCCCCAGCATTTT CASSLDSPNQPQHF TRBJ1-5 . . TRBV5-1
TGTGCCAGCAGCCAAGATGGGGCCCGGTGGTATGGCTACACCTTC CASSQDGARWYGYTF TRBJ1-2 . . TRBV3-1
TGTGCCAGCAGCCAAGGGCATATTTCACCCCTCCACTTT CASSQGHISPLHF TRBJ1-6 many . TRBV3-1
TGTGCCAGCAGCTTAGCCGGGGCGCTAGCCGCAGATACGCAGTATTTT CASSLAGALAADTQYF TRBJ2-3 many . TRBV11-2
TGTGCCAGCAGGCGAGACCCTAACACTGAAGCTTTCTTT CASRRDPNTEAFF TRBJ1-1 many . TRBV6-2/TRBV6-3
TGTGCCAGCAGCCAAGCCAATCCAGGGTCTGAAGCTTTCTTT CASSQANPGSEAFF TRBJ1-1 many . TRBV3-1
TGTGCCAGCAGTGTTCGGCAGGGGTTATTCACGGGAAACACCATATATTTT CASSVRQGLFTGNTIYF TRBJ1-3 . . TRBV2
TGTGCCAGCAGTTTCCGGGTCCCCTCCTATGGCTACACCTTC CASSFRVPSYGYTF TRBJ1-2 few . TRBV27
TGTGCCAGCAGCTCACAGGGGAGAGAGACCGGGGAGCTGTTTTTT CASSSQGRETGELFF TRBJ2-2 many TRBD1 TRBV7-9
TGTGCCAGCAGCAAAGGGGACAAAGGAAATGAAAAACTGTTTTTT CASSKGDKGNEKLFF TRBJ1-4 many . TRBV21-1
TGTGCCAGCAGTCCACGCAGATACTCTAACTATGGCTACACCTTC CASSPRRYSNYGYTF TRBJ1-2 many . TRBV12-3/TRBV12-4